The text below deals with one T cell receptor beta chain. Its target is not known. This sample was included in a study of CD8 T cells in ankylosing spondylitis. Whole-study results and caveats: Within peripheral blood, clones linked to disease were CD8+ and relatively rare. Researchers reportedly found disease-linked clones significantly enriched in matched ankylosing spondylitis synovial fluid. Both synovial fluid and blood in reactive arthritis had previously been reported to carry some motif variants. Blood from ankylosing spondylitis patients appeared to carry a characteristic roughly 8-variant TCR beta motif.

Libraries of TCR beta came from quantitative 5'-RACE with molecular barcodes. Each CDR3 protein is one row after TCRdb ran MiXCR on the 5' RACE reads. This table holds around 540,000 distinct CDR3 sequences, roughly 12% found once. The CDR3 has 11 residues. Germline values: CDR1 DFQATT, CDR2 SNEGSKA (reference sequence). V usage is TRBV20-1 and J usage is TRBJ2-1; D is unclear. Sample: blood, either unsorted or a sorted T cell fraction (not recorded which). The receptor's source is a male donor with ankylosing spondylitis. CDR3 nucleotide sequence: TGCACCCCGCAAGGGAACAATGAGCAGTTCTTC. Translation gives CTPQGNNEQFF.